These T cell receptor beta chains were read from a single sample in a study of OX40 agonist ivuxolimab in advanced cancers. The repertoire was sequenced with immunoSEQ multiplex PCR; TCRdb's copy has only in-frame clones and lacks some. The table has about 81,000 clones, about 88% seen once. Sequences were derived from CD4+ or CD8+ T cells sorted from blood, sampled in a trial of the OX40 agonist ivuxolimab. All receptors derive from an adult with an advanced solid tumor such as melanoma, head and neck, liver or kidney cancer. Both conserved end residues are part of each CDR3. Each record gives: J gene, clone size, D gene, V gene, CDR3 DNA, CDR3 protein. D genes are given only for firm matches. Clone size is shown for a subset of rows, as once, few, many or a class of expanded clone.

TRBJ1-2 | - | TRBD1 | TRBV9 | TGTGCCAGCAGCGGGAACACAGGGGTGAGGGGCTACACCTTC | CASSGNTGVRGYTF
TRBJ2-2 | - | - | TRBV14 | TGTGCCAGCAGCCAGGTTAACACCGGGGAGCTGTTTTTT | CASSQVNTGELFF
TRBJ2-2 | - | - | TRBV5-1 | TGCGCCAGCAGCTTGGGGTCCGTTTCCGGGACCAACACCGGGGAGCTGTTTTTT | CASSLGSVSGTNTGELFF
TRBJ2-2 | - | TRBD1 | TRBV5-1 | TGCGCCAGCAGCCAAGAACTTTCCGGGACAGGGGACACCGGGGAGCTGTTTTTT | CASSQELSGTGDTGELFF
TRBJ2-1 | - | TRBD1 | TRBV15 | TGTGCCACCAGCAGAGCGGGACAGGGGGCCAACAATGAGCAGTTCTTC | CATSRAGQGANNEQFF
TRBJ1-5 | few | - | TRBV18 | TGTGCCAGCTCACGGGGGGGGAATCAGCCCCAGCATTTT | CASSRGGNQPQHF
TRBJ1-5 | - | - | TRBV19 | TGTGCCAGTATGGGATTAAGTAGCAATCAGCCCCAGCATTTT | CASMGLSSNQPQHF
TRBJ2-1 | - | TRBD1 | TRBV7-2 | TGTGCCAGCAGCCCCCGGGACAGGGTCTACAATGAGCAGTTCTTC | CASSPRDRVYNEQFF
TRBJ2-3 | once | - | TRBV19 | TGTGCCAGTAGTCCCCGAACAGATACGCAGTATTTT | CASSPRTDTQYF
TRBJ2-3 | - | - | TRBV18 | TGTGCCAGCTCACCCATCGGCACAGATACGCAGTATTTT | CASSPIGTDTQYF
TRBJ2-5 | - | TRBD2 | TRBV7-7 | TGTGCTAGCAGCCCGGTCCGGGGAGGGCAAGAGACCCAGTACTTC | CASSPVRGGQETQYF
TRBJ2-3 | - | - | TRBV5-1 | TGCGCCAGCTACAAGACAGGCCGCGCCACAGATACGCAGTATTTT | CASYKTGRATDTQYF
TRBJ1-1 | - | - | TRBV18 | TGTGCCAGCTCATGGGAGACGGGGCATGGTGAAGCTTTCTTT | CASSWETGHGEAFF
TRBJ2-5 | - | - | TRBV28 | TGTGCCAGCAGTTTGGGGGGCCAAGAGACCCAGTACTTC | CASSLGGQETQYF
TRBJ2-3 | - | - | TRBV5-1 | TGCGCCAGCAGCTTGGACCCGGGGTCCACAGATACGCAGTATTTT | CASSLDPGSTDTQYF
TRBJ2-5 | - | TRBD1 | TRBV5-1 | TGCGCCAGCAGCCGGACAGGGGAAGAGACCCAGTACTTC | CASSRTGEETQYF
TRBJ2-1 | - | TRBD2 | TRBV4-1 | TGCGCCAGCAGCTCGATTACTCCCCAGCGGGGGGGCCACTATGAGCAGTTCTTC | CASSSITPQRGGHYEQFF
TRBJ1-2 | once | TRBD1 | TRBV4-1 | TGCGCCAGCAGCCAAGCCGGACAGGGGGGAAACTATGGCTACACCTTC | CASSQAGQGGNYGYTF
TRBJ2-5 | few | TRBD1 | TRBV9 | TGTGCCAGCAGCCCTCAGGGGGACAAAGAGACCCAGTACTTC | CASSPQGDKETQYF
TRBJ2-7 | - | TRBD1 | TRBV11-2 | TGTGCCAGCAGCCCGGACAGGGGAACATCCTACGAGCAGTACTTC | CASSPDRGTSYEQYF
TRBJ2-5 | - | - | TRBV5-5 | TGTGCCAGCAGCTCTCAATCCGGGGAGACCCAGTACTTC | CASSSQSGETQYF
TRBJ1-1 | - | - | TRBV18 | TGTGCCAGCTCATCCAGACAGCCCTCGTCGAACACTGAAGCTTTCTTT | CASSSRQPSSNTEAFF
TRBJ1-1 | - | - | TRBV7-2 | TGTGCCAGCAGCTTAGGACAGCGTGGGACTCACACTGAAGCTTTCTTT | CASSLGQRGTHTEAFF
TRBJ1-2 | - | - | TRBV7-3 | TGTGCCAGCAGCCAACGACCGAGCAGTGGCTACACCTTC | CASSQRPSSGYTF
TRBJ1-1 | - | - | TRBV25-1 | TGTGCCAGCATTAAGGAGAGGGGCGAAGCTTTCTTT | CASIKERGEAFF
TRBJ1-2 | - | TRBD1 | TRBV7-6 | TGTGCCAGCAGCTTAGGCACGGGACAGGGTTTGTATGGCTACACCTTC | CASSLGTGQGLYGYTF
TRBJ2-7 | - | - | TRBV27 | TGTGCCAGCAGTTTACGGCGTAGGGGCCGGTACGAGCAGTACTTC | CASSLRRRGRYEQYF
TRBJ2-7 | - | - | TRBV21-1 | TGTGCCAGCAGCAAAGATACAGAGGACAAGGTCCGTGGGTACGAGCAGTACTTC | CASSKDTEDKVRGYEQYF
TRBJ1-1 | - | - | TRBV6-6 | TGTGCCAGCAAGCGGCTGAACACTGAAGCTTTCTTT | CASKRLNTEAFF
TRBJ1-2 | - | TRBD1 | TRBV7-2 | TGTGCCAGCAGCTCTGGACAGGGCTATGGCTACACCTTC | CASSSGQGYGYTF
TRBJ2-1 | - | - | TRBV5-5 | TGTGCCAGCGGCGGGAGACAGGGGCAGTTCTTC | CASGGRQGQFF
TRBJ1-5 | - | - | TRBV6-6 | TGTGCCAGCAGTTACTCGGGGACGGGTGGAACCCAGCATTTT | CASSYSGTGGTQHF
TRBJ1-1 | - | - | TRBV9 | TGTGCCAGCAGCGTAGGGGGCATGAACACTGAAGCTTTCTTT | CASSVGGMNTEAFF
TRBJ1-2 | - | - | TRBV5-1 | TGCGCCAGCAGCTTGGCGGGGGAAGGGGGCTACACCTTC | CASSLAGEGGYTF
TRBJ2-1 | - | TRBD2 | TRBV7-9 | TGTGCCAGCAGCCCTTCGCGGGGGGGCCGTAATGAGCAGTTCTTC | CASSPSRGGRNEQFF
TRBJ2-7 | - | - | TRBV14 | TGTGCCAGCAGCCAAGTACAGGAGGGGGAGCAGTACTTC | CASSQVQEGEQYF
TRBJ2-2 | - | TRBD2 | TRBV2 | TGTGCCAGCAGTGACGTGGCTCTAGCGGACACCGGGGAGCTGTTTTTT | CASSDVALADTGELFF
TRBJ1-5 | - | TRBD1 | TRBV7-9 | TGTGCCAGCAGCTTAGGTGGGACAGGGGGACAGCCCCAGCATTTT | CASSLGGTGGQPQHF
TRBJ1-4 | - | - | TRBV7-9 | TGTGCCAGCAGCTCCGGACAGTCCCCGACATCTAATGAAAAACTGTTTTTT | CASSSGQSPTSNEKLFF
TRBJ2-7 | - | - | TRBV28 | TGTGCCAGCAGTCCAACACGGGACTACGAGCAGTACTTC | CASSPTRDYEQYF
TRBJ1-5 | - | - | TRBV15 | TGTGCCACCAGCAGAGACACGACTCGGAATCAGCCCCAGCATTTT | CATSRDTTRNQPQHF
TRBJ2-6 | - | - | TRBV29-1 | TGCAGCGTTCTGTCGGGGGCCAACGTCCTGACTTTC | CSVLSGANVLTF
TRBJ2-1 | few | TRBD2 | TRBV14 | TGTGCCAGCAGCCATTTGTCCGGGGGGTCCTACAATGAGCAGTTCTTC | CASSHLSGGSYNEQFF
TRBJ2-3 | - | - | TRBV7-6 | TGTGCCAGCAGCCCCTGGCAGGCCGACGGCGCAGATACGCAGTATTTT | CASSPWQADGADTQYF
TRBJ2-7 | few | - | TRBV7-2 | TGTGCCAGCAGCCTCCAAGACAATAGGCAGTACTTC | CASSLQDNRQYF
TRBJ1-1 | - | - | TRBV6-6 | TGTGCCAGCAGTTACAGCGGGACAAACGAAGCTTTCTTT | CASSYSGTNEAFF
TRBJ2-3 | - | - | TRBV11-2 | TGTGCCAGCAGCTTGCCTAGCACAGATACGCAGTATTTT | CASSLPSTDTQYF
TRBJ2-2 | - | TRBD2 | TRBV4-2 | TGTGCCAGCAGCCAGGATAGGGCTAGCGGGGGACGGGAGCTGTTTTTT | CASSQDRASGGRELFF
TRBJ1-5 | - | - | TRBV2 | TGTGCCAGCAGGGCGGGCAGTCCGAATCAGCCCCAGCATTTT | CASRAGSPNQPQHF
TRBJ2-3 | few | - | TRBV7-2 | TGTGCCAGCAGCCCGGGACAAGAACTTACAGATACGCAGTATTTT | CASSPGQELTDTQYF
TRBJ1-5 | - | - | TRBV7-2 | TGTGCCAGCAGCTTAGACCTCAATCAGCCCCAGCATTTT | CASSLDLNQPQHF
TRBJ1-4 | - | - | TRBV6-5 | TGTGCCAGCAGTTACTCGGGGCAGGGGTTCGAAAAACTGTTTTTT | CASSYSGQGFEKLFF
TRBJ2-1 | - | - | TRBV2 | TGTGCCACGACACGAAGGAGGGGGACCTCCTACAATGAGCAGTTCTTC | CATTRRRGTSYNEQFF
TRBJ1-2 | - | TRBD1 | TRBV19 | TGTGCCAGTAGCCCCGGGGGGGACAGGGGCCATGGCTACACCTTC | CASSPGGDRGHGYTF
TRBJ2-5 | - | TRBD1 | TRBV29-1 | TGCAGCGCTTACAGGGGCGACCAAGAGACCCAGTACTTC | CSAYRGDQETQYF